This T cell receptor beta chain was profiled in a study of T cell clonotyping in hematopoietic cell transplantation. Study findings and constraints: After transplant, recipient diversity fell while pathologically expanded clonotypes grew through day 180. Few recipient clonotypes overlapped donors; over 95% were de novo at given depth. Without cell sorting, CD4 versus CD8 contributions remain unresolved. Graft donor and pretransplant recipient Inverse Simpson Index values predicted broader posttransplant TCR diversity.

A remark on this clone: Its antigen is not known.

Profiled with immunoSEQ multiplex PCR; TCRdb holds only in-frame clones, not every one. Among roughly 44,000 clones listed, 95% were seen once. The germline V and J ends were trimmed by 2 bases and 0 bases, with 13 bases remaining between them. The length of the CDR3 is 16 residues. Germline CDR1 is SGHAT and CDR2 is FQNNGV. The sample taken for sequencing was peripheral blood mononuclear cells. The receptor was derived from a man aged 25-40 years in good health. Some clones in this sample may be carry-over from other donors' samples. This chain links TRBV11-2 with TRBJ1-2; the D is unclear. The CDR3 DNA reads TGTGCCAGCAGCTTAAGTTCGCAGGAAGCTAACTATGGCTACACCTTC. Protein: CASSLSSQEANYGYTF.